This T cell receptor beta chain was observed in a study of beta chain features in type 1 diabetes. Regarding the study as a whole: Individuals with type 1 diabetes displayed fewer insertions and more deletions at VDJ junctions.

The isolated RNA, all of it, was reverse transcribed, so expressed TCRB transcripts were what got sequenced. Sequenced by immunoSEQ multiplex PCR; TCRdb stores in-frame clones only, minus some. This sample has under 250,000 clones, with less than 15% found just once. CDR3 length: 16 residues. CDR1 is LNHDA and CDR2 is SQIVND in the germline V gene (reference sequence). About this clone itself: Antigen specificity is unknown.

Purity (above 95%) was reached by all sorted populations. The sequence was obtained from a woman in her thirties or forties in good health. The sequencing sample was made of naive CD4+ T cells from blood. This sequence joins TRBV19 and TRBJ2-5; TRBD2 might be the D (6 bases). Judging by the DNA end, TRBJ2-7 fits better; the J call may be wrong. The DNA for the CDR3 is TGTGCCAGTAGTATCGGGGGAGTACAGAGCTCCTACGAGCAGTACTTC. It yields the protein CASSIGGVQSSYEQYF.